The clone carrying this TCR beta chain was recorded at least ten times. The sample originates from a study of neurological immune-mediated disorders. Every sequencing run produced over 180 million TCR-beta sequences that came from 15-18 subjects. Via MiXCR, TCRdb re-called the 5' RACE reads, giving one row per CDR3 protein. The data hold more than 25,000 distinct CDR3 sequences, with about 4% observed a single time. The CDR3 sequence is 15 residues long. The germline gives CDR1 SGHRS, CDR2 YFSETQ. Between the trimmed V and J ends, which lost 1 base and 5 bases, there was a span of 13 bases. The sequence came from a woman aged 40 to 50 in good health. The V and J genes are TRBV5-1 and TRBJ2-1, with D perhaps TRBD1 (5 bases). Sequenced: CD4+ T cells from blood. DNA of the CDR3: TGCGCCAGCAGCTTGAGTGGGGCGCCTGACAATGAGCAGTTCTTC. As protein: CASSLSGAPDNEQFF.